The 5 T cell receptor beta chains below were found in one sample sequenced in a study of patients and donors after allogeneic stem cell transplantation. MiXCR, run by TCRdb on the RT-PCR reads, gives a single entry per CDR3 protein. The sample gives 20,000 or so distinct CDR3 sequences, approximately 4.4% of which show up once; roughly 37% is in the top ten. The sample was blood, either unsorted or a sorted T cell fraction (not recorded which). The origin of the receptors is a human donor who was either an allogeneic HSCT recipient or a stem cell or donor lymphocyte infusion donor (not recorded which). It is not recorded whose cells these are; they may come from a transplant donor.

The chain uses TRBV9 and TRBJ1-1, with 8 bases aligning to TRBD1. Germline lookup yields CDR1 SGDLS and CDR2 YYNGEE. Trimming at V came to 3 bases and at J to 0 bases, leaving 7 bases not matched to a gene. The CDR3 spans 16 residues. The CDR3 loop is CASSGRGRGVNTEAFF. The CDR3 DNA sequence: TGTGCCAGCAGCGGCAGGGGGCGCGGGGTGAACACTGAAGCTTTCTTT.

This clonotype was counted many times. This chain uses TRBV5-6 with TRBJ2-2; TRBD1 agrees at 7 bases. J lost 1 base, V lost 4 bases, and 4 bases had no gene match. CDR1 and CDR2 from the germline V gene are SGHDT and YYEEEE. The CDR3 consists of 15 residues. The CDR3 coding sequence is TGTGCCAGCAGCATTGACAGGGTGAACACCGGGGAGCTGTTTTTT. Encoded protein: CASSIDRVNTGELFF.

This clonotype was seen many times. The J gene is TRBJ2-5, the V gene TRBV4-2; D tentatively fits TRBD1 or TRBD2 (6 bases each). Looked up from germline, CDR1 is LGHNA and CDR2 is YNFKEQ. This CDR3 has 17 residues. Trimming removed 0 bases from V and 5 bases from J, with 19 bases in between. The CDR3 loop reads CASSQDPPGARGETQYF. CDR3 DNA sequence: TGTGCCAGCAGCCAAGATCCCCCGGGAGCGAGGGGGGAGACCCAGTACTTC.

CDR3 coding DNA: TGTGCCAGCAGCTCTTCGGTAGGAGATACGCAGTATTTT. Translation: CASSSSVGDTQYF. The V gene is TRBV11-2, the J gene TRBJ2-3; D gene ambiguous. CDR1 and CDR2 (germline): SGHAT, FQNNGV. The CDR3 is made up of 13 amino acids. The germline V and J ends were trimmed by 4 bases and 5 bases, with 10 bases remaining between them.

By its share, this clonotype is medium-sized. The V gene is TRBV7-2, the J gene TRBJ1-1; TRBD1 might be the D (5 bases). Germline V gives CDR1 SGHTA, CDR2 FQGNSA. V lost 4 bases, J lost 1 base, and 13 bases lay in between. CDR3 size: 15 residues. DNA of the CDR3: TGTGCCAGCAGCTCTAGCCTGGGGGGGAACACTGAAGCTTTCTTT. This sequence encodes CASSSSLGGNTEAFF.